A single sample is the source of the 5 T cell receptor beta chains below, sequenced in a study of T cell responses to AZD1222 COVID-19 vaccine. Profiling relied on immunoSEQ multiplex PCR, and the TCRdb table lists in-frame clones only, not all of them. The table shows about 130,000 clones, with 93% occurring only once. Sample: peripheral blood, taken on day 0 of AZD1222 vaccination. Every receptor here comes from an adult in good health.

V is TRBV19 and J is TRBJ1-1, with TRBD1 matching 11 bases. J gave up 5 bases and V 4 bases, and 3 bases lay outside the gene matches. The V gene's germline CDR1 is LNHDA and CDR2 SQIVND (reference sequence). The CDR3 is made up of 14 amino acids. CDR3 sequence: CASSKGQGATEAFF. The CDR3 DNA reads as TGTGCCAGTAGTAAAGGACAGGGGGCAACTGAAGCTTTCTTT. The full variable domain, with the rest looked up from reference TRBV19 and TRBJ1-1, is DGGITQSPKYLFRKEGQNVTLSCEQNLNHDAMYWYRQDPGQGLRLIYYSQIVNDFQKGDIAEGYSVSREKKESFPLTVTSAQKNPTAFYLCASSKGQGATEAFFGQGTRLTVV.

The chain uses TRBV4-3 and TRBJ1-3; D gene ambiguous. The germline V and J ends were trimmed by 0 bases and 0 bases, with 6 bases remaining between them. The CDR3 extends over 15 amino acids. CDR1 and CDR2 (germline): LGHNA, YSLEER. The CDR3 nucleotides are TGCGCCAGCAGCCAAGATAAGATCTCTGGAAACACCATATATTTT. It encodes CASSQDKISGNTIYF.

The chain employs TRBV28 and TRBJ1-3; the D is unclear. CDR1 and CDR2 (germline): MDHEN, SYDVKM. The CDR3 totals 15 residues. V was shortened by 1 base and J by 0 bases, with 7 bases between the two germline ends. CDR3 sequence reads: CASSLSKNSGNTIYF. For the CDR3, the DNA is TGTGCCAGCAGTTTATCGAAGAACTCTGGAAACACCATATATTTT.

The chain carries TRBV19 and TRBJ2-2, with 7 positions matching TRBD1. V lost 6 bases to trimming and J lost 4 bases; unmatched junction nucleotides: 5. The length of the CDR3 is 14 residues. Germline V lookup: CDR1 LNHDA, CDR2 SQIVND (reference sequence). The CDR3 reads CASSWDRSTGELFF. The CDR3 DNA is TGTGCCAGTAGCTGGGACAGAAGCACCGGGGAGCTGTTTTTT. The full variable domain, in which reference TRBV19 and TRBJ2-2 provide the parts outside the CDR3, is DGGITQSPKYLFRKEGQNVTLSCEQNLNHDAMYWYRQDPGQGLRLIYYSQIVNDFQKGDIAEGYSVSREKKESFPLTVTSAQKNPTAFYLCASSWDRSTGELFFGEGSRLTVL.

The chain joins TRBV12-5 to TRBJ1-3; D unclear. Trimming took off 6 bases at V and 1 base at J, with 7 bases between the two ends. The CDR3 is 13 amino acids. Looked up from germline, CDR1 is LGHNT and CDR2 is FRNRAP. The chain's CDR3 is CASGPGSGNTIYF. CDR3 in DNA: TGTGCTAGTGGCCCCGGGTCTGGAAACACCATATATTTT.